These 22 T cell receptor beta chains came from one sample sequenced in a study of shared clonotypes between healthy human individuals. The data were produced by immunoSEQ multiplex PCR, yet TCRdb's version contains in-frame clones alone and is incomplete. This sample has over 850,000 clones, with approximately 80% found just once. Sequenced sample: memory CD4+ T cells from PBMCs. Subset of the sample: CD45RA-negative fraction. The receptors stem from a young man in good health. Some clones in this sample may be carry-over from other donors' samples.

The chain joins TRBV5-4 to TRBJ2-6; TRBD1 is a possible D gene (6 bases). Trimming left V 0 bases short and J 0 bases short, with 7 bases between. The CDR3 runs to 16 residues. The germline V gene has CDR1 SGHNT and CDR2 YYREEE (reference sequence). The CDR3 reads CASSLEQGSGANVLTF. CDR3 in DNA: TGTGCCAGCAGCTTGGAACAGGGCTCTGGGGCCAACGTCCTGACTTTC.

Comments on this clone: This sample also contains other DNA sequences that code for the same CDR3. The J gene is TRBJ1-3, the V gene TRBV5-1; maybe TRBD1 (5 bases). Germline V lookup: CDR1 SGHRS, CDR2 YFSETQ. V lost 7 bases and J lost 0, with 8 bases in between. The CDR3 runs to 13 residues. CDR3 residues: CASRQGSGNTIYF. The DNA of the CDR3 is TGCGCCAGCCGCCAGGGCTCTGGAAACACCATATATTTT.

The V call is TRBV30, the J call TRBJ2-7, with D perhaps matching TRBD1 or TRBD2 (5 bases each). Germline lookup yields CDR1 GTSNPN and CDR2 SVGIG (reference sequence). CDR3 length equals 13 residues. Trimming pared 2 bases from V and 7 bases from J, leaving 15 bases between. The CDR3 here is CAWSRDRSREQYF. The CDR3, as DNA: TGTGCCTGGAGTCGGGACCGTTCCAGGGAGCAGTACTTC.

The genes are TRBV9 and TRBJ1-3; D is unresolved. Germline CDR1 reads SGDLS; CDR2 reads YYNGEE. Trimming took off 0 bases at V and 4 bases at J, with 11 bases between the two ends. The CDR3 runs 15 residues. CDR3: CASSVATGGGNTIYF. The CDR3 DNA is TGTGCCAGCAGCGTAGCTACGGGCGGGGGAAACACCATATATTTT. Using reference TRBV9 and TRBJ1-3 for the parts outside the CDR3, the full variable domain is DSGVTQTPKHLITATGQRVTLRCSPRSGDLSVYWYQQSLDQGLQFLIQYYNGEERAKGNILERFSAQQFPDLHSELNLSSLELGDSALYFCASSVATGGGNTIYFGEGSWLTVV.

This chain links TRBV6-5 with TRBJ1-1; 7 nucleotides match TRBD1. The germline CDR1 and CDR2 sequences are MNHEY and SVGAGI. With 6 bases clipped from V and 0 bases from J, the junction kept 4 bases outside the gene matches. The length of the CDR3 is 14 residues. The CDR3 nucleotides read TGTGCCAGCAGCCGGGACAGACTGAACACTGAAGCTTTCTTT. Translated: CASSRDRLNTEAFF.

This chain joins TRBV4-1 and TRBJ2-7; weak D call: TRBD1 (6 bases). V was cut by 5 bases and J by 2 bases, with 10 bases left in between. CDR3 length equals 13 residues. CDR1 is MGHRA and CDR2 is YSYEKL in the germline V gene. CDR3 residues: CASSSTGTYEQYF. The CDR3 bases are TGCGCCAGCAGCTCTACAGGGACCTACGAGCAGTACTTC.

This chain uses TRBV23-1 with TRBJ2-7; a possible D gene is TRBD2 (6 bases). TRBV23-1 belongs to the ORF category, with a function that is uncertain. The CDR3 consists of 17 residues. V shed 0 bases and J shed 5 bases, with 20 bases lying between them. The CDR3 DNA reads as TGCGCCAGCAGTCAATCCCTATGGCGGGACCCTACCCACGAGCAGTACTTC. Translation gives CASSQSLWRDPTHEQYF.

The genes are TRBV7-3 and TRBJ1-3, with D possibly matching TRBD1 (6 bases). There are 14 residues in the CDR3. Germline CDR1 is SGHTA and CDR2 is FQGTGA. V was pared by 5 bases and J by 6 bases, with 14 bases between. The CDR3, as DNA: TGTGCCAGCAGCGCCACAGGGTCCGCAAACACCATATATTTT. Translating gives CASSATGSANTIYF.

V is TRBV28 and J is TRBJ2-3; 8 bases map to TRBD2. The germline V gene has CDR1 MDHEN and CDR2 SYDVKM. The CDR3 loop spans 15 amino acids. Trimming removed 7 bases from V and 3 bases from J; junction bases left unmatched: 9. CDR3 region: CASTPGTSTTDTQYF. CDR3 nucleotide sequence: TGTGCCAGCACCCCCGGGACTAGTACAACAGATACGCAGTATTTT.

The chain recombines TRBV18 with TRBJ1-6; D remains ambiguous. V shed 3 bases and J shed 10 bases, with 13 bases lying between them. The V gene's germline CDR1 is KGHSH and CDR2 LQKENI. There are 14 residues in the CDR3. The CDR3 DNA is TGTGCCAGCTCACCGGCAGATCGCTCGTCACCCCTCCACTTT. Amino acids: CASSPADRSSPLHF.

V gene TRBV5-1 combines with J gene TRBJ1-4; D remains unclear. V was cut by 0 bases and J by 5 bases, with 11 bases left in between. In germline, CDR1 is SGHRS, CDR2 YFSETQ. The CDR3 is 15 amino acids. This chain's CDR3 is CASSLGPAANEKLFF. DNA for the CDR3: TGCGCCAGCAGCTTGGGTCCGGCGGCGAATGAAAAACTGTTTTTT.

The chain uses TRBV15 and TRBJ2-7, with D possibly being TRBD1 (5 bases). The CDR3 has 15 amino acids. Germline V CDR1 and CDR2: LNHNV, YYDKDF (reference sequence). V was clipped by 0 bases and J by 0 bases, with 9 bases between them. Written as DNA, the CDR3 is TGTGCCACCAGCAGAGATCCAGGGAACTCCTACGAGCAGTACTTC. Its translation is CATSRDPGNSYEQYF.

The gene calls are TRBV11-2 and TRBJ2-7; TRBD2 aligns across 10 bases. Trimming at V came to 5 bases and at J to 0 bases, leaving 7 bases not matched to a gene. From germline, CDR1 is SGHAT and CDR2 FQNNGV. The CDR3 runs to 16 residues. The CDR3 sequence: CASSPSGTSASYEQYF. The CDR3 nucleotides read TGTGCCAGCAGCCCGAGCGGGACTAGCGCCTCCTACGAGCAGTACTTC.

The gene calls are TRBV20-1 and TRBJ1-1; no clear D. Per germline, CDR1 DFQATT and CDR2 SNEGSKA (reference sequence). The CDR3 covers 11 residues. V dropped 8 bases and J dropped 0 bases, with 7 bases sitting between them. The CDR3 bases are TGCAGTACCACTGTGAACACTGAAGCTTTCTTT. Its translation: CSTTVNTEAFF.

J is TRBJ2-5 and V is TRBV6-1; 10 positions agree with TRBD1. The V and J ends lost 4 bases and 4 bases, in that order; junction bases with no gene match: 0. The CDR3 has 13 residues. CDR1 MNHNS and CDR2 SASEGT come from the germline V gene. The CDR3 DNA is TGTGCCAGCAGTGGGGACAGGGGAGAGACCCAGTACTTC. It codes for CASSGDRGETQYF.

This rearrangement joins TRBV18 to TRBJ2-1; perhaps TRBD2 as D (6 bases). Between the trimmed V and J ends, which lost 6 bases and 6 bases, there was a span of 12 bases. This CDR3 region has 13 residues. Germline loops: CDR1 KGHSH, CDR2 LQKENI. CDR3 coding DNA: TGTGCCAGCTCTCCGCTAGCGCTCAATGAGCAGTTCTTC. It yields the protein CASSPLALNEQFF.

Comments on this clone: This sample includes further DNA sequences coding for the same CDR3. The V gene is TRBV28, the J gene TRBJ2-2; no reliable D call. This CDR3 has 12 residues. The germline CDR1 and CDR2 sequences are MDHEN and SYDVKM. Trimming stripped 6 bases from V and 8 bases from J, with 10 bases between. CDR3 DNA: TGTGCCAGCAGCTCCCGGACGGGGGAGCTGTTTTTT. Its protein is CASSSRTGELFF.

Comment on this clone: Additional DNA sequences in this sample encode the identical CDR3. The chain is built from TRBV6-1 and TRBJ1-2; unclear D gene. The CDR3 loop spans 13 amino acids. V dropped 3 bases and J dropped 4 bases, with 9 bases sitting between them. The germline V gene encodes CDR1 MNHNS and CDR2 SASEGT. The CDR3 here is CASSDSAGYGYTF. CDR3 nucleotides: TGTGCCAGCAGTGATTCAGCTGGCTATGGCTACACCTTC.

This clone occurred a few times. The chain links TRBV11-2 to TRBJ1-2, with D maybe TRBD1 (6 bases). The CDR3 loop spans 14 amino acids. Germline-derived CDR1 and CDR2 are SGHAT and FQNNGV. Trimming left V 5 bases short and J 4 bases short, with 14 bases between. The DNA for the CDR3 is TGTGCCAGCAGCAGGACACCACAGGGCTATGGCTACACCTTC. Protein sequence: CASSRTPQGYGYTF. The full variable domain, completed using reference TRBV11-2 and TRBJ1-2, is EAGVAQSPRYKIIEKRQSVAFWCNPISGHATLYWYQQILGQGPKLLIQFQNNGVVDDSQLPKDRFSAERLKGVDSTLKIQPAKLEDSAVYLCASSRTPQGYGYTFGSGTRLTVV.

On this clone: Additional DNA sequences in this sample encode the identical CDR3. V gene TRBV29-1 combines with J gene TRBJ2-1, with D tentatively TRBD1 (6 bases). Germline values: CDR1 SQVTM, CDR2 ANQGSEA. The length of the CDR3 is 11 residues. Trimming took 4 bases from V and 7 from J, leaving 8 bases between them. For the CDR3, the DNA is TGCAGCGTTGCCAGGGGTAATGAGCAGTTCTTC. It yields the protein CSVARGNEQFF.

The chain combines TRBV7-2 with TRBJ1-1; D gene ambiguous. Per germline, CDR1 SGHTA and CDR2 FQGNSA. This CDR3 is 14 amino acids long. V lost 1 base, J lost 1 base, and 7 bases lay in between. Here the CDR3 DNA reads TGTGCCAGCAGCTTAGTTTCTTGGAACACTGAAGCTTTCTTT. This codes for CASSLVSWNTEAFF.

This clone was picked up one time. A single base separates this from a much larger clone, so it may be a read error. J is TRBJ2-2 and V is TRBV10-3, with TRBD1 identical over 9 bases. Germline lookup yields CDR1 ENHRY and CDR2 SYGVKD. The CDR3 extends over 15 amino acids. Trimming at V came to 10 bases and at J to 1 base, leaving 7 bases not matched to a gene. CDR3 region: CATKQGAGNTGELFF. The CDR3 nucleotides read TGTGCCACCAAACAGGGGGCGGGGAACACCGGGGAGCTGTTTTTT.